This T cell receptor (beta chain) derives from a study of blood T cells in healthy people across ages. Study outcomes and limitations: PBMCs were not sorted, which prevented a conclusive comparison of naive versus antigen-experienced cells.

The second PCR ran 7 to 11 cycles with a sample-barcoded 5' primer and J-beta primers. TCRdb analysed the 5' RACE reads with MiXCR anew, one entry per CDR3 protein. Of approximately 2,000,000 distinct CDR3 sequences listed, approximately 39% are singletons. After removal of 5 bases from V and 8 bases from J, the junction contained 11 bases not matched to a gene. The germline V gene has CDR1 SNHLY and CDR2 FYNNEI. CDR3 size: 14 residues. About this clonotype: What it binds is unknown.

This sequence was found in a human donor in good health. Sequenced: blood. This chain links TRBV2 with TRBJ1-2; 7 bases map to TRBD1. In DNA form, the CDR3 reads TGTGCCAGCAGTCCCTCGGGACAGCTGCCCGGCTACACCTTC. Translation: CASSPSGQLPGYTF.